One TCR beta chain is described in this entry. Its cognate antigen is unknown. Via MiXCR, TCRdb re-called the reads, giving one row per CDR3 protein. The sample shows some 700,000 distinct CDR3 sequences, 35% to 45% of them seen only once. The CDR3 length is 13 residues. Unmatched junction bases numbered 2, after V lost 7 bases and J lost 6 bases. In germline, CDR1 is SNHLY, CDR2 FYNNEI. This record belongs to a study of T cell repertoires in cytomegalovirus infection. Overall study: Public signatures in TCR beta pointed to CMV infection and matching HLA type.

Notes on the study in general: The ex vivo response was dominated by HLA-C-restricted CMV-specific TCR beta clonotypes. Cumulative public TCR beta family frequency identified carriers of CMV plus the relevant HLA.

Sequenced input: PBMCs. The clonotype comes from a human donor in good health (CMV status not recorded). Some clones in this sample may be carry-over from other donors' samples. The chain links TRBV2 to TRBJ2-1, with TRBD2 identical over 11 bases. CDR3 region: CASTGTSGNEQFF. The CDR3 DNA reads TGTGCCAGCACCGGGACTAGCGGCAATGAGCAGTTCTTC. Drawing the rest from reference TRBV2 and TRBJ2-1, the complete variable domain is EPEVTQTPSHQVTQMGQEVILRCVPISNHLYFYWYRQILGQKVEFLVSFYNNEISEKSEIFDDQFSVERPDGSNFTLKIRSTKLEDSAMYFCASTGTSGNEQFFGPGTRLTVL.